These T cell receptor beta chains were read from a single sample in a study of early T cells in non-severe SARS-CoV-2 infection. TCRdb itself ran the 5' RACE reads through MiXCR, one entry per CDR3 protein. Of 55,000 to 65,000 distinct CDR3 sequences in the sample, around 16% are singletons; the top ten hold approximately 4%. The sample here was whole blood, taken at baseline. The receptors stem from an adult who was a healthcare worker with PCR-confirmed SARS-CoV-2 infection or an uninfected control (not recorded which). Each CDR3 is given with its conserved first and last residue. A D gene is named only where the DNA matches it firmly. Size tells how often a clone was seen (once, few, many) or the class of an expanded clone, and some rows leave it out.

J gene: TRBJ2-3
clone size: -
D gene: -
V gene: TRBV9
CDR3 protein: CASSVEEGRTDTQYF
CDR3 DNA: TGTGCCAGCAGCGTAGAAGAGGGGCGCACAGATACGCAGTATTTT

J gene: TRBJ2-5
clone size: few
D gene: TRBD1
V gene: TRBV7-9
CDR3 protein: CASSYGQGVYQETQYF
CDR3 DNA: TGTGCCAGCAGCTACGGACAGGGGGTCTACCAAGAGACCCAGTACTTC

J gene: TRBJ2-7
clone size: -
D gene: -
V gene: TRBV11-2
CDR3 protein: CASSLDQPGYEQYF
CDR3 DNA: TGTGCCAGCAGCTTAGATCAACCGGGATACGAGCAGTACTTC

J gene: TRBJ1-4
clone size: -
D gene: TRBD1
V gene: TRBV2
CDR3 protein: CASTGGRNEKLFF
CDR3 DNA: TGTGCCAGTACAGGGGGCAGGAATGAAAAACTGTTTTTT

J gene: TRBJ2-1
clone size: -
D gene: TRBD2
V gene: TRBV28
CDR3 protein: CASSSYAGTSGRAAEQFF
CDR3 DNA: TGTGCCAGCAGTTCGTATGCGGGGACTAGCGGGAGGGCGGCTGAGCAGTTCTTC

J gene: TRBJ2-2
clone size: -
D gene: -
V gene: TRBV5-1
CDR3 protein: CASSLTSTGWSGELFF
CDR3 DNA: TGCGCCAGCAGCTTGACAAGTACAGGGTGGTCCGGGGAGCTGTTTTTT

J gene: TRBJ1-2
clone size: once
D gene: TRBD1
V gene: TRBV2
CDR3 protein: CASSVDRDGYTF
CDR3 DNA: TGTGCCAGCAGTGTCGACAGGGACGGCTACACCTTC

J gene: TRBJ1-1
clone size: -
D gene: -
V gene: TRBV18
CDR3 protein: CASSRDPIKGGTEAFF
CDR3 DNA: TGTGCCAGCTCACGGGATCCAATCAAGGGGGGCACTGAAGCTTTCTTT

J gene: TRBJ2-3
clone size: many
D gene: -
V gene: TRBV25-1
CDR3 protein: CASSEFDTQYF
CDR3 DNA: TGTGCCAGCAGTGAATTCGATACGCAGTATTTT

J gene: TRBJ2-3
clone size: -
D gene: -
V gene: TRBV19
CDR3 protein: CASSIRESTDTQYF
CDR3 DNA: TGTGCCAGTAGTATTCGAGAGAGCACAGATACGCAGTATTTT

J gene: TRBJ1-4
clone size: -
D gene: -
V gene: TRBV4-2
CDR3 protein: CASSQGLATNEKLFF
CDR3 DNA: TGTGCCAGCAGCCAAGGTTTAGCAACTAATGAAAAACTGTTTTTT

J gene: TRBJ2-2
clone size: many
D gene: -
V gene: TRBV2
CDR3 protein: CASSDLQGGQAGELFF
CDR3 DNA: TGTGCCAGCAGTGACTTACAGGGAGGGCAGGCCGGGGAGCTGTTTTTT

J gene: TRBJ2-5
clone size: many
D gene: -
V gene: TRBV5-1
CDR3 protein: CASSGEGQLGETQYF
CDR3 DNA: TGCGCCAGCAGCGGGGAAGGACAGTTGGGAGAGACCCAGTACTTC

J gene: TRBJ2-4
clone size: many
D gene: -
V gene: TRBV6-1
CDR3 protein: CASSGTDREEKNIQYF
CDR3 DNA: TGTGCCAGCAGTGGAACTGACAGGGAGGAGAAAAACATTCAGTACTTC

J gene: TRBJ2-5
clone size: few
D gene: TRBD2
V gene: TRBV2
CDR3 protein: CASPRQGPGLAGQETQYF
CDR3 DNA: TGTGCCAGCCCCAGACAGGGGCCGGGACTAGCGGGACAAGAGACCCAGTACTTC

J gene: TRBJ1-5
clone size: few
D gene: -
V gene: TRBV12-5
CDR3 protein: CASGPGGVNQPQHF
CDR3 DNA: TGTGCTAGTGGCCCGGGGGGGGTCAATCAGCCCCAGCATTTT

J gene: TRBJ2-1
clone size: medium-sized
D gene: TRBD2
V gene: TRBV25-1
CDR3 protein: CASSAASGGPIRGEQFF
CDR3 DNA: TGTGCCAGCAGTGCCGCTAGCGGGGGGCCCATACGGGGTGAGCAGTTCTTC

J gene: TRBJ2-1
clone size: -
D gene: -
V gene: TRBV7-6
CDR3 protein: CASSLGTYNEQFF
CDR3 DNA: TGTGCCAGCAGCTTAGGGACTTACAATGAGCAGTTCTTC

J gene: TRBJ1-4
clone size: -
D gene: -
V gene: TRBV11-2
CDR3 protein: CASSFGRMSEKLFF
CDR3 DNA: TGTGCCAGCAGCTTCGGGCGAATGAGTGAAAAACTGTTTTTT

J gene: TRBJ2-4
clone size: many
D gene: -
V gene: TRBV6-6
CDR3 protein: CASQTGLAKNIQYF
CDR3 DNA: TGTGCCAGCCAGACGGGCTTAGCCAAAAACATTCAGTACTTC

J gene: TRBJ2-1
clone size: few
D gene: -
V gene: TRBV7-3
CDR3 protein: CASSLTFGQGARLFF
CDR3 DNA: -

J gene: TRBJ2-7
clone size: -
D gene: -
V gene: TRBV7-9
CDR3 protein: CASSNSLWGNEQYF
CDR3 DNA: TGTGCCAGCAGCAACAGTCTTTGGGGGAACGAGCAGTACTTC

J gene: TRBJ2-2
clone size: -
D gene: -
V gene: TRBV20-1
CDR3 protein: CSARDITGELFF
CDR3 DNA: TGCAGTGCTAGGGACATCACCGGGGAGCTGTTTTTT

J gene: TRBJ2-3
clone size: few
D gene: TRBD1
V gene: TRBV4-2
CDR3 protein: CASSQRARTGLTTDTQYF
CDR3 DNA: TGTGCCAGCAGCCAACGGGCCAGGACAGGGCTCACCACAGATACGCAGTATTTT

J gene: TRBJ2-7
clone size: -
D gene: TRBD1
V gene: TRBV20-1
CDR3 protein: CSARDPMTGSDEQYF
CDR3 DNA: TGCAGTGCTAGAGATCCGATGACAGGGAGCGACGAGCAGTACTTC

J gene: TRBJ1-6
clone size: many
D gene: -
V gene: TRBV2
CDR3 protein: CASTADSSRSPLHF
CDR3 DNA: TGTGCCAGCACCGCGGACAGTTCCAGGTCACCCCTCCACTTT

J gene: TRBJ1-6
clone size: -
D gene: TRBD1
V gene: TRBV4-1
CDR3 protein: CASSQGIGTGSSPLHF
CDR3 DNA: TGCGCCAGCAGCCAAGGCATCGGGACAGGGAGTTCACCCCTCCACTTT

J gene: TRBJ2-1
clone size: -
D gene: -
V gene: TRBV24-1
CDR3 protein: CATSGDGAEQFF
CDR3 DNA: TGTGCCACCAGTGGAGACGGAGCTGAGCAGTTCTTC

J gene: TRBJ2-1
clone size: -
D gene: -
V gene: TRBV5-1
CDR3 protein: CASSSTDPSYNEQFF
CDR3 DNA: TGCGCCAGCAGCTCGACAGACCCTTCCTACAATGAGCAGTTCTTC

J gene: TRBJ1-4
clone size: few
D gene: -
V gene: TRBV29-1
CDR3 protein: CSVRGQVNEKLFF
CDR3 DNA: TGCAGCGTGCGGGGGCAGGTTAATGAAAAACTGTTTTTT

J gene: TRBJ2-7
clone size: -
D gene: TRBD2
V gene: TRBV4-1
CDR3 protein: CAGSQGVLREGDEQYF
CDR3 DNA: TGCGCCGGCAGCCAGGGAGTATTGCGGGAGGGAGACGAGCAGTACTTC

J gene: TRBJ2-1
clone size: few
D gene: TRBD1
V gene: TRBV20-1
CDR3 protein: CSAITGTAVNEQFF
CDR3 DNA: TGCAGTGCTATCACCGGGACAGCGGTCAATGAGCAGTTCTTC

J gene: TRBJ1-2
clone size: -
D gene: -
V gene: TRBV12-3/TRBV12-4
CDR3 protein: CASSVDRLVNYGYTF
CDR3 DNA: TGTGCCAGCAGTGTTGACAGGCTGGTTAACTATGGCTACACCTTC

J gene: TRBJ2-7
clone size: -
D gene: TRBD1
V gene: TRBV12-3/TRBV12-4
CDR3 protein: CASGQGFPYEQYF
CDR3 DNA: TGTGCCAGCGGACAGGGTTTCCCCTACGAGCAGTACTTC

J gene: TRBJ1-6
clone size: -
D gene: TRBD1
V gene: TRBV18
CDR3 protein: CASSPQDRESSPLHF
CDR3 DNA: TGTGCCAGCTCACCACAGGACAGGGAAAGCTCACCCCTCCACTTT

J gene: TRBJ2-1
clone size: few
D gene: TRBD1
V gene: TRBV5-5
CDR3 protein: CASSDRDRDREQFF
CDR3 DNA: TGTGCCAGCAGCGACCGGGACAGGGACCGGGAGCAGTTCTTC

J gene: TRBJ2-1
clone size: medium-sized
D gene: TRBD2
V gene: TRBV7-2
CDR3 protein: CASSVGTSVYNEQFF
CDR3 DNA: TGTGCCAGCAGCGTAGGGACTAGCGTCTACAATGAGCAGTTCTTC

J gene: TRBJ2-6
clone size: -
D gene: TRBD1
V gene: TRBV6-1
CDR3 protein: CASSFWDSSGANVLTF
CDR3 DNA: TGTGCCAGCAGTTTCTGGGACAGCTCTGGGGCCAACGTCCTGACTTTC

J gene: TRBJ2-5
clone size: few
D gene: -
V gene: TRBV11-2
CDR3 protein: CASSQRGQSQETQYF
CDR3 DNA: TGTGCCAGCAGCCAACGCGGACAGAGCCAAGAGACCCAGTACTTC

J gene: TRBJ2-7
clone size: few
D gene: -
V gene: TRBV20-1
CDR3 protein: CSARDRRSSYEQYF
CDR3 DNA: TGCAGTGCTAGAGACAGGAGGAGCTCCTACGAGCAGTACTTC

J gene: TRBJ2-3
clone size: -
D gene: TRBD2
V gene: TRBV7-9
CDR3 protein: CASSLGGRASDTQYF
CDR3 DNA: TGTGCCAGCAGCTTAGGCGGGAGGGCCTCAGATACGCAGTATTTT

J gene: TRBJ2-2
clone size: many
D gene: -
V gene: TRBV7-8
CDR3 protein: CASSLSRITGELFF
CDR3 DNA: TGTGCCAGCAGCTTATCTAGGATCACCGGGGAGCTGTTTTTT

J gene: TRBJ2-5
clone size: -
D gene: TRBD1
V gene: TRBV18
CDR3 protein: CASSRNRGDSVETQYF
CDR3 DNA: TGTGCCAGCTCACGAAACAGGGGGGACTCGGTAGAGACCCAGTACTTC

J gene: TRBJ2-7
clone size: many
D gene: -
V gene: TRBV12-3/TRBV12-4
CDR3 protein: CASRLAVFPYEQYF
CDR3 DNA: TGTGCCAGCAGATTAGCGGTGTTTCCCTACGAGCAGTACTTC

J gene: TRBJ1-2
clone size: -
D gene: TRBD1
V gene: TRBV9
CDR3 protein: CASSVGQGIGGYTF
CDR3 DNA: TGTGCCAGCAGCGTGGGACAGGGAATCGGTGGCTACACCTTC

J gene: TRBJ1-1
clone size: -
D gene: -
V gene: TRBV12-3/TRBV12-4
CDR3 protein: CASRFMNTEAFF
CDR3 DNA: TGTGCCAGCCGATTCATGAACACTGAAGCTTTCTTT

J gene: TRBJ2-7
clone size: -
D gene: -
V gene: TRBV18
CDR3 protein: CASSPDSGAYEQYF
CDR3 DNA: TGTGCCAGCTCGCCGGACTCAGGGGCCTACGAGCAGTACTTC

J gene: TRBJ2-7
clone size: -
D gene: -
V gene: TRBV6-1
CDR3 protein: CASKDQGYYEQYF
CDR3 DNA: TGTGCCAGCAAGGATCAGGGGTACTACGAGCAGTACTTC

J gene: TRBJ1-1
clone size: -
D gene: -
V gene: TRBV7-9
CDR3 protein: CASSLLEENTEAFF
CDR3 DNA: TGTGCCAGCAGCTTATTGGAGGAGAACACTGAAGCTTTCTTT

J gene: TRBJ2-7
clone size: many
D gene: -
V gene: TRBV3-1
CDR3 protein: CASSQDLNSHYEQYF
CDR3 DNA: TGTGCCAGCAGCCAAGATCTCAATTCCCACTACGAGCAGTACTTC

J gene: TRBJ2-6
clone size: few
D gene: -
V gene: TRBV12-3/TRBV12-4
CDR3 protein: CASSFSRGVSGANVLTF
CDR3 DNA: TGTGCCAGCAGTTTCTCCAGGGGAGTCTCTGGGGCCAACGTCCTGACTTTC

J gene: TRBJ1-4
clone size: -
D gene: -
V gene: TRBV10-3
CDR3 protein: CATGVVMNEKLFF
CDR3 DNA: TGTGCCACAGGCGTGGTGATGAATGAAAAACTGTTTTTT

J gene: TRBJ1-1
clone size: few
D gene: -
V gene: TRBV10-2
CDR3 protein: CASSEGALATGEAFF
CDR3 DNA: TGCGCCAGCAGTGAGGGGGCGCTTGCTACTGGTGAAGCTTTCTTT

J gene: TRBJ2-1
clone size: -
D gene: -
V gene: TRBV27
CDR3 protein: CASRPLHWGDEQFF
CDR3 DNA: TGTGCCAGCAGACCCCTCCACTGGGGGGATGAGCAGTTCTTC